Presented here are 8 T cell receptor beta chains from one specimen sequenced in a study of blood T cells in healthy people across ages. A second PCR, run for roughly 7 to 11 cycles, used a sample-barcoded 5' primer plus a J-beta primer mix. TCRdb re-called the 5' RACE reads with MiXCR, one entry per CDR3 protein. The sample holds around 1.5 million distinct CDR3 sequences, roughly 32% seen once. Sequencing was performed on blood. All receptors derive from a woman in her twenties or thirties in good health.

This clonotype was recorded at least ten times. The V gene is TRBV7-2, the J gene TRBJ1-2, with D unclear. This CDR3 is built from 13 residues. V lost 0 bases to trimming and J lost 4 bases, with 6 bases between them. Germline V gene sequence: CDR1 SGHTA, CDR2 FQGNSA. CDR3 loop: CASSLAPSYGYTF. CDR3 coding DNA: TGTGCCAGCAGCTTAGCACCATCCTATGGCTACACCTTC. Using reference TRBV7-2 and TRBJ1-2 for the parts outside the CDR3, the full variable domain is GAGVSQSPSNKVTEKGKDVELRCDPISGHTALYWYRQSLGQGLEFLIYFQGNSAPDKSGLPSDRFSAERTGGSVSTLTIQRTQQEDSAVYLCASSLAPSYGYTFGSGTRLTVV.

This clonotype was observed a few times. The chain recombines TRBV20-1 with TRBJ2-5, with 9 nucleotides matching TRBD2. The CDR3 has 16 residues. V shed 2 bases and J 4 bases; nucleotides not matched to a gene: 11. From germline, CDR1 is DFQATT and CDR2 SNEGSKA (reference sequence). The CDR3 here is CSARPRLGTSLETQYF. The CDR3 DNA reads TGCAGTGCTAGACCGAGGTTAGGGACTAGCTTAGAGACCCAGTACTTC.

This chain uses TRBV7-9 with TRBJ2-3, with D unresolved. The CDR3 is 13 amino acids. V lost 5 bases to trimming and J lost 5 bases, with 11 bases between them. Germline values: CDR1 SEHNR, CDR2 FQNEAQ (reference sequence). The CDR3 region has the DNA TGTGCCAGCAGCCTACGAATTTTAGATACGCAGTATTTT. This codes for CASSLRILDTQYF.

In the case of this clonotype: One end of the junction varies from germline; a read error may be responsible. The chain recombines TRBV7-6 with TRBJ2-7, with D possibly TRBD2 on 5 matching bases. Germline CDR1 and CDR2: SGHVS and FNYEAQ. The CDR3 runs to 17 residues. CDR3 DNA sequence: TGTGCCGGCAGCTTAGCGCGTTCCAGCGGAGATTCCTACGACCAGTACTTC. Its protein is CAGSLARSSGDSYDQYF. Supplemented by reference TRBV7-6 and TRBJ2-7, the full variable domain reads GAGVSQSPRYKVTKRGQDVALRCDPISGHVSLYWYRQALGQGPEFLTYFNYEAQQDKSGLPNDRFSAERPEGSISTLTIQRTEQRDSAMYRCAGSLARSSGDSYDQYFGPGTRLTVT.

This clonotype was seen ten or more times. The chain links TRBV4-1 to TRBJ2-1; perhaps TRBD2 as D (6 bases). V was trimmed by 6 bases and J by 5 bases, leaving 14 bases between them. This CDR3 has 14 residues. CDR1 and CDR2 (germline): MGHRA, YSYEKL. The CDR3 protein is CASSRGIRDNEQFF. The CDR3 DNA reads TGCGCCAGCAGTCGCGGGATCAGGGACAATGAGCAGTTCTTC.

This clonotype was seen many times. The gene calls are TRBV7-2 and TRBJ2-5; D is undetermined. This CDR3 contains 13 residues. Germline-derived CDR1 and CDR2 are SGHTA and FQGNSA. The V end lost 4 bases, the J end lost 1 base, and 7 bases lay between the germline ends. As DNA, the CDR3 is TGTGCCAGCAGCTACCCGGGCCAAGAGACCCAGTACTTC. Protein product: CASSYPGQETQYF.

Concerning this clonotype: A much larger clone differs from this one at a single base, so this may be a read error. This chain connects TRBV10-3 to TRBJ2-7; 9 bases match TRBD1. The CDR3 spans 14 residues. Losses at the gene ends were 6 bases for V and 1 base for J; bases not matched to a gene: 4. The germline gives CDR1 ENHRY, CDR2 SYGVKD. CDR3 sequence reads: CAIRGTGSSYEQYF. In nucleotides, the CDR3 is TGTGCCATCAGGGGGACAGGGAGTTCCTACGAGCAGTACTTC.

The chain has TRBV7-8 and TRBJ1-1; D call uncertain. The ends were cut back, 3 bases at V and 8 bases at J, with 13 bases in the middle. The CDR3 length is 13 residues. Germline-derived CDR1 and CDR2 are SGHVS and FQNEAQ. As DNA, the CDR3 is TGTGCCAGCAGCTTGGGGTCCACAAGGGAAGCTTTCTTT. It yields the protein CASSLGSTREAFF. Supplemented by reference TRBV7-8 and TRBJ1-1, the full variable domain reads GAGVSQSPRYKVAKRGQDVALRCDPISGHVSLFWYQQALGQGPEFLTYFQNEAQLDKSGLPSDRFFAERPEGSVSTLKIQRTQQEDSAVYLCASSLGSTREAFFGQGTRLTVV.